This T cell receptor beta chain comes out of a study of cytomegalovirus exposure and HLA in healthy donors. Study-wide results and caveats: Follow-up analysis later connected one missense variant in DCLRE1C with trimming of TCR beta V- and J-genes. In vitro experiments confirmed that a few CMV-associated chains were specific for CMV antigens. HLA restriction was apparent for most CMV-associated TCR beta chains in a later analysis.

Primers for the PCR totalled 60 Vbeta and 13 Jbeta. TCRdb keeps only in-frame clones here, not all; method: immunoSEQ multiplex PCR. This table has 150,000 to 160,000 clones, about 80% appearing once. As regards this clone: Its specificity is unknown.

Germline CDR1 reads MNHEY; CDR2 reads SMNVEV (reference sequence). The ends were cut back, 2 bases at V and 7 bases at J, with 8 bases in the middle. The CDR3 loop spans 13 amino acids. As for the donors, each was a healthy bone marrow donor. Specimen: PBMCs. This clonotype originated in a woman between 50 and 59 years old in good health and CMV-seropositive. This sequence joins TRBV27 and TRBJ2-2; no definite D call. The CDR3, as DNA: TGTGCCAGCAGTTTAAATTCAGGCGGGGAGCTGTTTTTT. Translation: CASSLNSGGELFF.